This T cell receptor (beta chain) was obtained from a study of monozygotic twins with inflammatory bowel disease. General study results and limits: Twin concordance left repertoire similarity unchanged, with limited power a possible explanation for this lack of difference. Especially with disease activity, IBD patients had fewer clonotypes in common with others than healthy twins did.

Template switching incorporated UMIs with a 6-nucleotide sample barcode. TCRdb reprocessed the 5' RACE reads and keeps a single row for each CDR3 protein, giving no DNA. This repertoire includes 200,000 to 250,000 distinct CDR3 sequences. Turning to this clonotype: The target antigen is unknown.

This CDR3 has 15 amino acids. From germline, CDR1 is MNHNS and CDR2 SASEGT. The TCR sequence derives from a human donor with ulcerative colitis or Crohn's disease, or a healthy co-twin of an affected twin (not recorded which). This chain uses TRBV6-1 with TRBJ2-6. Material: blood. The CDR3 is CASSTQISGANVLTF.